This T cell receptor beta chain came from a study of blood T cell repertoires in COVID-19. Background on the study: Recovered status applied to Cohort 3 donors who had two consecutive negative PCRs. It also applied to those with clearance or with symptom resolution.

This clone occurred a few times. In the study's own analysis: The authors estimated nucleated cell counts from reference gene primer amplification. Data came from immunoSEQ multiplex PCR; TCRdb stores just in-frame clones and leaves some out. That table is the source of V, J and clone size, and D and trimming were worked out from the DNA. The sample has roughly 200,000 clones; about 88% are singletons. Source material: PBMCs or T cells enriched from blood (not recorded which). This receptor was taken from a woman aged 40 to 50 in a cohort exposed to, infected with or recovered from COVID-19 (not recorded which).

CDR3 bases: TGTGCCAGCAGTGAAGCGAGGGTCACTGAAGCTTTCTTT. Its translation: CASSEARVTEAFF. The rearrangement joins TRBV2 to TRBJ1-1; unclear D gene. V lost 0 bases to trimming and J lost 4 bases, with 6 bases between them. Looked up from germline, CDR1 is SNHLY and CDR2 is FYNNEI. The CDR3 spans 13 residues.